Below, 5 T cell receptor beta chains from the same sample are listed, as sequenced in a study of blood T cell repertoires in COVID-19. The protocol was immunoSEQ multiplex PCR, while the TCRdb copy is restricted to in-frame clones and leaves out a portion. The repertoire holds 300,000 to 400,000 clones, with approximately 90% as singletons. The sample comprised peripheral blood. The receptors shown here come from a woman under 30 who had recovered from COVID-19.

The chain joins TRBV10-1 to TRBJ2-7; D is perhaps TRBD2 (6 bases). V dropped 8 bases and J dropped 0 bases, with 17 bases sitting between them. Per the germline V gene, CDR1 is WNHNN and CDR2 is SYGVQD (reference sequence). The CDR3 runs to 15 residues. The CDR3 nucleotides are TGCGCCAGCCGGGACTCTCAAATCGACTCCTACGAGCAGTACGTC. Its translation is CASRDSQIDSYEQYV.

The DNA for the CDR3 is TGTGCCAGCAGCTTTGGCCTAGCGGGAGGCACCGGGGAGCTGTTTTTT. This gives the protein CASSFGLAGGTGELFF. The chain is built from TRBV13 and TRBJ2-2, with 11 positions matching TRBD2. CDR3 size: 16 residues. V lost 3 bases, J lost 4 bases, and 4 bases stayed unmatched. Germline assignment: CDR1 PRHDT and CDR2 FYEKMQ (reference sequence). The entire variable domain, with the rest obtained from reference TRBV13 and TRBJ2-2, is as follows: AAGVIQSPRHLIKEKRETATLKCYPIPRHDTVYWYQQGPGQDPQFLISFYEKMQSDKGSIPDRFSAQQFSDYHSELNMSSLELGDSALYFCASSFGLAGGTGELFFGEGSRLTVL.

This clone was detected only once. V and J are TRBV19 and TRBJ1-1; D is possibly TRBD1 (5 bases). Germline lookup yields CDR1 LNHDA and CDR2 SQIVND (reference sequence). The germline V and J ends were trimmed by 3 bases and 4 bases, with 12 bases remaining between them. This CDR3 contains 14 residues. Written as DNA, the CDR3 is TGTGCCAGTAGTATCGGGGGGTGGGGCACTGAAGCTTTCTTT. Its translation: CASSIGGWGTEAFF.

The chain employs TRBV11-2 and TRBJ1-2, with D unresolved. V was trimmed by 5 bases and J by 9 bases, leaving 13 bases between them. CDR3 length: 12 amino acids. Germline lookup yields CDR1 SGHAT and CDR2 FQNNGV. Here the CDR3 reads CASSTEWSRYTF. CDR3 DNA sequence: TGTGCCAGCAGCACCGAATGGAGCCGCTACACCTTC.

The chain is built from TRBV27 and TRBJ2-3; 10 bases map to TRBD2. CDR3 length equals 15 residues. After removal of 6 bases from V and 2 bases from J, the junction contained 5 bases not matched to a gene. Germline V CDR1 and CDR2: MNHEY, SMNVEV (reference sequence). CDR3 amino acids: CASRPSGRATDTQYF. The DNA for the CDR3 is TGTGCCAGCAGACCAAGCGGGAGGGCCACAGATACGCAGTATTTT.